This T cell receptor (beta chain) was captured by sequencing in a study of blood T cell repertoires in COVID-19. This CDR3 spans 14 amino acids. Germline lookup yields CDR1 SGHRS and CDR2 YFSETQ. The germline V and J ends were trimmed by 7 bases and 1 base, with 14 bases remaining between them. Sequencing was performed with immunoSEQ multiplex PCR; in TCRdb, only in-frame clones are kept and a portion is missing. This table holds about 480,000 clones, roughly 90% found once. Donors in Cohort 3 who had recovered were those with two negative PCRs, healthcare professional clearance, or resolution of their symptoms.

Sequencing was done on a sample of PBMCs or T cells enriched from blood (not recorded which). The receptor was derived from a woman between 40 and 50 years old who had recovered from COVID-19. The V call is TRBV5-1, the J call TRBJ1-2; possible D gene TRBD1, 5 bases. The CDR3 is CASATTGDNYGYTF. In DNA, the CDR3 is TGCGCCAGCGCAACTACGGGGGATAACTATGGCTACACCTTC.